The 24 T cell receptor beta chains listed next were all sequenced from one sample in a study of response to subunit inactivated influenza vaccine. TCRdb reprocessed the RT-PCR reads with MiXCR, giving one entry per CDR3 protein. Altogether approximately 500,000 distinct CDR3 sequences are present, approximately 12% being singletons, with the ten largest covering under 15%. Sample: PBMCs from blood, taken roughly 45 days after vaccination. Receptor source: a man aged 45-60 years who received an inactivated influenza vaccine.

This chain links TRBV9 with TRBJ2-7, with TRBD1 matching over 10 bases. This CDR3 comprises 17 residues. With V trimmed by 0 bases and J by 6 bases, 12 bases remained unmatched. Per germline, CDR1 SGDLS and CDR2 YYNGEE. CDR3 protein: CASSVALVGTGASEQYF. The CDR3 DNA sequence: TGTGCCAGCAGCGTAGCTTTAGTTGGGACAGGGGCCTCCGAGCAGTACTTC.

The chain links TRBV12-3 or TRBV12-4 to TRBJ2-7, with D unclear. This CDR3 contains 14 residues. V was pared by 6 bases and J by 0 bases, with 12 bases between. DNA for the CDR3: TGTGCCAGCAGACCTTCGGAGACCTCCTACGAGCAGTACTTC. Protein product: CASRPSETSYEQYF.

This chain joins TRBV4-3 and TRBJ1-1, with TRBD1 as a possible D gene (5 bases). V lost 1 base, J lost 2 bases, and 11 bases lay in between. Germline lookup yields CDR1 LGHNA and CDR2 YSLEER. This CDR3 contains 15 residues. CDR3 DNA sequence: TGCGCCAGCAGCCAAGTGAGCAGGGCAAACACTGAAGCTTTCTTT. Translation: CASSQVSRANTEAFF.

This clonotype was detected a few times. The chain carries TRBV28 and TRBJ2-7; D ambiguous. The CDR3 runs to 14 residues. Germline-derived CDR1 and CDR2 are MDHEN and SYDVKM. V was shortened by 7 bases and J by 4 bases, with 17 bases between the two germline ends. CDR3: CASKRVVGGYEQYF. The CDR3 region has the DNA TGTGCCAGCAAACGGGTCGTGGGCGGTTACGAGCAGTACTTC.

The rearrangement uses TRBV9 and TRBJ1-1, with a weak D call TRBD1 (5 bases). This CDR3 region has 12 residues. V gave up 4 bases and J gave up 3 bases, with 7 bases separating them. Germline loops: CDR1 SGDLS, CDR2 YYNGEE. The CDR3 region is CASSTGHTEAFF. The CDR3 DNA sequence: TGTGCCAGCAGCACAGGACACACTGAAGCTTTCTTT.

This clonotype was seen a handful of times. This chain uses TRBV5-1 with TRBJ2-6, with D possibly matching TRBD1 (6 bases). Germline CDR1 and CDR2: SGHRS and YFSETQ. V dropped 0 bases and J dropped 0 bases, with 10 bases sitting between them. CDR3 length: 17 residues. CDR3 region: CASSLGQEFSGANVLTF. The CDR3 nucleotides read TGCGCCAGCAGCTTGGGACAGGAGTTCTCTGGGGCCAACGTCCTGACTTTC.

This clonotype was observed a handful of times. The rearrangement links TRBV12-3 or TRBV12-4 to TRBJ1-3; D ambiguous. The CDR3 covers 17 residues. Trimming removed 0 bases from V and 0 bases from J, with 12 bases in between. CDR3 sequence (DNA): TGTGCCAGCAGTTTAGCACTTGGGCGGAGCTCTGGAAACACCATATATTTT. It yields the protein CASSLALGRSSGNTIYF.

Only a few counts were recorded for this clonotype. The CDR3: CASSQETGWVNTEAFF. Written as DNA, the CDR3 is TGCGCCAGCAGCCAAGAGACAGGTTGGGTGAACACTGAAGCTTTCTTT. This chain joins TRBV4-3 and TRBJ1-1; TRBD1 is a possible D gene (6 bases). Trimming took off 0 bases at V and 0 bases at J, with 11 bases between the two ends. Germline V CDR1 and CDR2: LGHNA, YSLEER. This CDR3 is built from 16 residues.

This clonotype was observed many times. The rearrangement links TRBV6-2 or TRBV6-3 to TRBJ2-1; 13 nucleotides match TRBD2. The length of the CDR3 is 18 residues. The V gene end was trimmed by 2 bases and the J gene end by 3 bases; junction bases not matched to a gene: 7. Germline-derived CDR1 and CDR2 are MNHEY and SVGEGT. DNA of the CDR3: TGTGCCAGCAGTTACGCCCGACTAGCGGGGGGAATCTACAATGAGCAGTTCTTC. Amino acids: CASSYARLAGGIYNEQFF.

This clonotype was detected a few times. This rearrangement joins TRBV6-1 to TRBJ1-1; weak D call: TRBD1 (6 bases). This CDR3 contains 15 residues. Germline assignment: CDR1 MNHNS and CDR2 SASEGT. V was cut by 6 bases and J by 4 bases, with 18 bases left in between. The CDR3 here is CASSDTGTRGTEAFF. In DNA form, the CDR3 reads TGTGCCAGCAGCGACACAGGGACCCGGGGCACTGAAGCTTTCTTT.

This chain connects TRBV12-3 or TRBV12-4 to TRBJ2-5; 13 bases match TRBD2. The CDR3 is made up of 16 amino acids. Unmatched junction bases numbered 7, after V lost 5 bases and J lost 4 bases. The CDR3 nucleotides read TGTGCCAGCAGTCGCCCGGGACTAGCGGGGAGAGAGACCCAGTACTTC. This sequence encodes CASSRPGLAGRETQYF.

This clonotype was counted a few times. J is TRBJ2-5 and V is TRBV28; 12 bases map to TRBD1. The V segment lost 5 bases and the J segment 6 bases; nucleotides outside the gene matches: 7. The CDR3 is 15 residues long. Looked up from germline, CDR1 is MDHEN and CDR2 is SYDVKM. The CDR3 spells CASSPGTGGGKTQYF. Written as DNA, the CDR3 is TGTGCCAGCAGTCCAGGGACAGGGGGCGGGAAGACCCAGTACTTC.

This clonotype was observed a handful of times. V is TRBV15 and J is TRBJ2-7; no reliable D call. The CDR3 runs 16 residues. Trimming removed 1 base at V and 1 base at J, with 14 bases between. Germline lookup yields CDR1 LNHNV and CDR2 YYDKDF (reference sequence). The CDR3 is CATSRGGRLLSYEQYF. The CDR3 nucleotides read TGTGCCACCAGCAGAGGTGGAAGATTACTATCCTACGAGCAGTACTTC.

The chain joins TRBV12-3 or TRBV12-4 to TRBJ2-1; 7 bases line up with TRBD1. V was clipped by 6 bases and J by 6 bases; unmatched bases: 14. The CDR3 covers 16 residues. The CDR3 sequence is CASSPYTTGVGNEQFF. CDR3 coding DNA: TGTGCCAGCAGCCCCTACACCACAGGGGTGGGCAATGAGCAGTTCTTC.

The CDR3 region has the DNA TGTGCCAGCAGCCCTACTGGGGCTAGTGCAGATACGCAGTATTTT. It translates to CASSPTGASADTQYF. This chain links TRBV11-2 with TRBJ2-3; tentative D call: TRBD1 (5 bases). This CDR3 comprises 15 residues. V lost 5 bases and J 4 bases, leaving 16 bases between the germline ends. Germline CDR1 and CDR2: SGHAT and FQNNGV.

The J gene is TRBJ2-2, the V gene TRBV28, with 9 bases matching TRBD1. J lost 1 base, V lost 6 bases, and 9 bases had no gene match. CDR1 is MDHEN, CDR2 SYDVKM, per germline. This CDR3 has 17 residues. The CDR3, as DNA: TGTGCCAGCAGACCAAGTTGGGACAGGGAGAACACCGGGGAGCTGTTTTTT. Its translation: CASRPSWDRENTGELFF.

The chain is built from TRBV7-2 and TRBJ2-5, with 7 bases matching TRBD2. Germline trimming cut 5 bases from V and 7 bases from J; bases unmatched to any gene: 10. The germline gives CDR1 SGHTA, CDR2 FQGNSA. The CDR3 runs to 14 residues. CDR3 residues: CASSRDRGEGTQYF. The CDR3 nucleotides read TGTGCCAGCAGCCGAGATCGGGGGGAAGGGACCCAGTACTTC.

The chain links TRBV14 to TRBJ2-7, with 8 bases that match TRBD2. CDR3 size: 14 residues. Trimming removed 2 bases from V and 6 bases from J; junction bases left unmatched: 6. Per germline, CDR1 SGHDN and CDR2 FVKESK. The CDR3 sequence is CASSQQAGAGEQYF. CDR3 nucleotides: TGTGCCAGCAGCCAACAAGCGGGGGCGGGCGAGCAGTACTTC.

This clonotype has only a few counts. The chain is built from TRBV29-1 and TRBJ2-7; TRBD2 matches 8 bases. The V segment lost 5 bases and the J segment 7 bases; nucleotides outside the gene matches: 13. The CDR3 sequence is 14 residues long. Germline values: CDR1 SQVTM, CDR2 ANQGSEA. The CDR3 loop reads CSVLNKRETGEQYF. CDR3 DNA sequence: TGCAGCGTTCTGAATAAGCGGGAGACTGGGGAGCAGTACTTC.

This clonotype showed up many times. The V and J genes are TRBV7-9 and TRBJ2-1, with 9 bases aligning to TRBD2. The CDR3 length is 15 residues. Germline V gene data show CDR1 as SEHNR and CDR2 as FQNEAQ (reference sequence). V dropped 2 bases and J dropped 4; count of bases not matched to a gene: 3. The CDR3 reads CASSLQLAGYNEQFF. CDR3 bases: TGTGCCAGCAGCTTACAGCTAGCGGGGTACAATGAGCAGTTCTTC. Based on the CDR3 plus reference TRBV7-9 and TRBJ2-1, the full variable domain is DTGVSQNPRHKITKRGQNVTFRCDPISEHNRLYWYRQTLGQGPEFLTYFQNEAQLEKSRLLSDRFSAERPKGSFSTLEIQRTEQGDSAMYLCASSLQLAGYNEQFFGPGTRLTVL.

A remark on this clonotype: This may stem from a read error, because a much larger clone lies one nucleotide away. The chain carries TRBV6-5 and TRBJ2-3, with D unresolved. Germline V CDR1 and CDR2: MNHEY, SVGAGI. The CDR3 is made up of 14 amino acids. Here the CDR3 reads CTSSYSTLGDTQYF. The CDR3 DNA sequence: TGTACCAGCAGTTACTCGACGCTCGGGGATACGCAGTATTTT.

This clonotype was found many times. This chain connects TRBV29-1 to TRBJ1-1; no firm D call. CDR3 size: 12 residues. Germline V gives CDR1 SQVTM, CDR2 ANQGSEA. V shed 3 bases and J shed 5 bases, with 10 bases lying between them. The CDR3 DNA sequence: TGCAGCGTTGACCCCGGTGGGACTGAAGCTTTCTTT. Protein: CSVDPGGTEAFF.

CDR3 coding DNA: TGTGCCACCAGCAGGCGGACAGGGCCCAGCGAGCAGTACTTC. Its translation is CATSRRTGPSEQYF. The V call is TRBV15, the J call TRBJ2-7; 8 bases are shared with TRBD1. V was clipped by 3 bases and J by 6 bases; unmatched bases: 7. The CDR3 sequence is 14 residues long. The germline V gene has CDR1 LNHNV and CDR2 YYDKDF (reference sequence).

The chain employs TRBV18 and TRBJ2-3; D perhaps matches TRBD2 (5 bases). The CDR3 loop spans 15 amino acids. Germline V gene data show CDR1 as KGHSH and CDR2 as LQKENI. The ends were cut back, 2 bases at V and 3 bases at J, with 12 bases in the middle. CDR3 DNA: TGTGCCAGCTCACCAATCAGCGGAAGAACAGATACGCAGTATTTT. It encodes CASSPISGRTDTQYF.